One T cell receptor (beta chain) is described in this entry. The antigen is not known. V shed 4 bases, J shed 0 bases, and the junction held 3 bases outside the gene matches. The CDR3 runs 15 residues. Germline CDR1 and CDR2: SEHNR and FQNEAQ (reference sequence). This sample is part of a study of vaccination and CD4 T cells after COVID-19. Across the study: Overlapping peptides covering the spike proteins of SARS-CoV-2, HCoV-NL63, HCoV-OC43 and HCoV-229E were added to stimulate cells.

An Oncomine TCR Beta short-read assay was used to sequence the DNA from cultured CD4+ T cells. TCRdb reanalysed the PCR reads using MiXCR and keeps one entry per CDR3 protein. The sample yields around 13,000 distinct CDR3 sequences, about 74% seen once. Regarding treatment: roughly 10-day PBMC culture with coronavirus spike peptide pools or control peptides (ViraFEST assay). Each well received two million PBMCs, cultured with roughly 9.9 IU/ml IL-2 and roughly 9 ug/ml peptide pools. Negative selection yielded CD4+ T cells from day-10 cultures. The source material was CD4+ T cells from blood, cultured in vitro, sampled after SARS-CoV-2 vaccination. The TCR was taken from a human donor who received a COVID-19 vaccine. The chain has TRBV7-9 and TRBJ1-5; 7 bases line up with TRBD1. CDR3 nucleotides: TGTGCCAGCAGCTACCGGGACAGTAGCAATCAGCCCCAGCATTTT. Protein: CASSYRDSSNQPQHF.